The rows below give T cell receptor beta chains drawn from one sample of a study of quantifying T cell responses using KT2 cells. MiXCR, applied by TCRdb to the UMI-ligation and nested PCR reads, yields one record per CDR3 protein. The data show around 56,000 distinct CDR3 sequences, with approximately 13% seen just once and approximately 9.4% held by the top ten. Material for sequencing was PBMCs spiked with cells of the T cell clone KT2. The receptors come from a human donor. The CDR3 runs from the conserved cysteine through the conserved F or W. The order of the fields is V gene, J gene, clone size, D gene, CDR3 protein, CDR3 DNA. The D gene is left open where the match is weak. Rows may omit the clone size; those that give it use once, few, many or a size class.

v_gene: TRBV6-6; j_gene: TRBJ1-6; abundance: few; d_gene: TRBD1; CDR3aa: CASSYPRDRAASSYNSPLHF; CDR3nt: TGTGCCAGCAGTTACCCAAGGGACAGGGCCGCAAGCTCCTATAATTCACCCCTCCACTTT
v_gene: TRBV4-3; j_gene: TRBJ2-1; abundance: .; d_gene: TRBD2; CDR3aa: CASSHSTSGRAGGQFF; CDR3nt: TGCGCCAGCAGCCACTCGACTAGCGGGAGGGCCGGGGGGCAGTTCTTC
v_gene: TRBV20-1; j_gene: TRBJ2-7; abundance: .; d_gene: TRBD1; CDR3aa: CSATDRGSYEQYF; CDR3nt: TGCAGTGCTACGGACAGGGGCTCCTACGAGCAGTACTTC
v_gene: TRBV27; j_gene: TRBJ2-3; abundance: .; d_gene: TRBD2; CDR3aa: CASSFNRVASGRSTDTQYF; CDR3nt: TGTGCCAGCAGTTTTAATAGGGTGGCTAGCGGGAGGAGCACAGATACGCAGTATTTT
v_gene: TRBV6-1; j_gene: TRBJ2-3; abundance: .; d_gene: .; CDR3aa: CASSVSGPTDTQYF; CDR3nt: TGTGCCAGCAGCGTTAGCGGTCCCACAGATACGCAGTATTTT
v_gene: TRBV5-1; j_gene: TRBJ1-2; abundance: few; d_gene: .; CDR3aa: CASSLVIPGPTGTGYTF; CDR3nt: TGCGCCAGCAGCTTGGTTATACCGGGCCCAACCGGGACGGGCTACACCTTC
v_gene: TRBV7-2; j_gene: TRBJ2-3; abundance: .; d_gene: .; CDR3aa: CVSSSSASDTQYF; CDR3nt: TGTGTCAGCAGCTCCTCAGCATCAGATACGCAGTATTTT
v_gene: TRBV5-5; j_gene: TRBJ1-5; abundance: .; d_gene: .; CDR3aa: CASSLGPTINQPQHF; CDR3nt: TGTGCCAGCAGCTTGGGCCCGACAATCAATCAGCCCCAGCATTTT
v_gene: TRBV7-3; j_gene: TRBJ1-1; abundance: .; d_gene: TRBD1; CDR3aa: CASSVGTANTEAFF; CDR3nt: TGTGCCAGCAGCGTAGGGACAGCGAACACTGAAGCTTTCTTT
v_gene: TRBV5-4; j_gene: TRBJ2-7; abundance: .; d_gene: .; CDR3aa: CASSLAEKRALSYEQYF; CDR3nt: TGTGCCAGCAGCTTGGCCGAAAAGCGGGCCCTCTCCTACGAGCAGTACTTC
v_gene: TRBV9; j_gene: TRBJ2-3; abundance: .; d_gene: .; CDR3aa: CASSVETNSDTQYF; CDR3nt: TGTGCCAGCAGCGTAGAGACTAACAGTGATACGCAGTATTTT
v_gene: TRBV9; j_gene: TRBJ2-1; abundance: many; d_gene: .; CDR3aa: CASSALIAVGSSYNEQFF; CDR3nt: TGTGCCAGCAGCGCTCTTATAGCGGTCGGCAGCTCCTACAATGAGCAGTTCTTC
v_gene: TRBV7-9; j_gene: TRBJ1-1; abundance: .; d_gene: TRBD1; CDR3aa: CASTIRGLGTEAFF; CDR3nt: TGTGCCAGCACCATCAGGGGGCTGGGCACTGAAGCTTTCTTT
v_gene: TRBV19; j_gene: TRBJ2-6; abundance: .; d_gene: .; CDR3aa: CASSIQGYSGANVLTF; CDR3nt: TGTGCCAGTAGTATTCAGGGTTATTCTGGGGCCAACGTCCTGACTTTC
v_gene: TRBV7-2; j_gene: TRBJ2-4; abundance: many; d_gene: .; CDR3aa: CASSPRDSLNIQYF; CDR3nt: TGTGCCAGCAGCCCGAGGGACTCCCTAAACATTCAGTACTTC
v_gene: TRBV29-1; j_gene: TRBJ2-3; abundance: .; d_gene: .; CDR3aa: CSARGSMGTDTQYF; CDR3nt: TGCAGCGCCCGGGGCTCGATGGGCACAGATACGCAGTATTTT
v_gene: TRBV4-3; j_gene: TRBJ2-1; abundance: .; d_gene: .; CDR3aa: CASSPRQSSYNEQFF; CDR3nt: TGCGCCAGCAGCCCGAGACAGAGTAGCTACAATGAGCAGTTCTTC
v_gene: TRBV2; j_gene: TRBJ2-7; abundance: .; d_gene: .; CDR3aa: CASSDGILPHEQYF; CDR3nt: TGTGCCAGCAGTGACGGAATCCTTCCCCACGAGCAGTACTTC
v_gene: TRBV11-1; j_gene: TRBJ2-1; abundance: .; d_gene: .; CDR3aa: CASSLVGSYNEQFF; CDR3nt: TGTGCCAGCAGCTTAGTGGGGTCCTACAATGAGCAGTTCTTC
v_gene: TRBV10-3; j_gene: TRBJ2-3; abundance: .; d_gene: .; CDR3aa: CAIRPGDSADTQYF; CDR3nt: TGTGCCATCAGGCCAGGGGATTCCGCAGATACGCAGTATTTT
v_gene: TRBV18; j_gene: TRBJ2-1; abundance: .; d_gene: .; CDR3aa: CASSRGHGNEQFF; CDR3nt: TGTGCCAGCTCACGGGGGCATGGGAATGAGCAGTTCTTC
v_gene: TRBV5-1; j_gene: TRBJ2-1; abundance: .; d_gene: .; CDR3aa: CASSLGGAHNEQFF; CDR3nt: TGCGCCAGCAGCTTGGGAGGGGCACACAATGAGCAGTTCTTC
v_gene: TRBV6-5; j_gene: TRBJ2-1; abundance: .; d_gene: .; CDR3aa: CASHRSVDEQFF; CDR3nt: TGTGCCAGCCATCGCTCGGTGGATGAGCAGTTCTTC
v_gene: TRBV13; j_gene: TRBJ1-6; abundance: few; d_gene: .; CDR3aa: CASSSDNRNLNSSYNSPLHF; CDR3nt: TGTGCCAGCAGCTCCGACAACAGAAATCTAAATTCCTCCTATAATTCACCCCTCCACTTT
v_gene: TRBV2; j_gene: TRBJ2-1; abundance: few; d_gene: .; CDR3aa: CASSEQGGRSYNEQFF; CDR3nt: TGTGCCAGCAGTGAACAGGGGGGGCGCTCCTACAATGAGCAGTTCTTC
v_gene: TRBV2; j_gene: TRBJ2-3; abundance: .; d_gene: TRBD1; CDR3aa: CASSPRQGRDTQYF; CDR3nt: TGTGCCAGCAGTCCTCGACAGGGGAGGGATACGCAGTATTTT
v_gene: TRBV4-1; j_gene: TRBJ1-3; abundance: .; d_gene: .; CDR3aa: CASSLGQGASGNTIYF; CDR3nt: TGCGCCAGCAGCCTCGGTCAAGGGGCCTCTGGAAACACCATATATTTT
v_gene: TRBV12-3/TRBV12-4; j_gene: TRBJ1-1; abundance: .; d_gene: TRBD1; CDR3aa: CASSSLDRVTEAFF; CDR3nt: TGTGCCAGCAGTTCCCTGGACAGGGTCACTGAAGCTTTCTTT
v_gene: TRBV5-1; j_gene: TRBJ2-7; abundance: .; d_gene: TRBD1; CDR3aa: CASSPGQGASEQYF; CDR3nt: TGCGCCAGCAGCCCCGGACAGGGGGCCTCCGAGCAGTACTTC
v_gene: TRBV18; j_gene: TRBJ2-7; abundance: many; d_gene: TRBD1; CDR3aa: CASSPRGPSNEQYF; CDR3nt: TGTGCCAGCTCACCAAGGGGGCCTAGTAACGAGCAGTACTTC
v_gene: TRBV3-1; j_gene: TRBJ2-2; abundance: .; d_gene: .; CDR3aa: CASSQVNGELFF; CDR3nt: TGTGCCAGCAGCCAAGTGAACGGGGAGCTGTTTTTT
v_gene: TRBV4-3; j_gene: TRBJ2-5; abundance: many; d_gene: .; CDR3aa: CASSQVSGRETQYF; CDR3nt: TGCGCCAGCAGCCAAGTATCAGGGAGAGAGACCCAGTACTTC
v_gene: TRBV20-1; j_gene: TRBJ2-4; abundance: many; d_gene: TRBD2; CDR3aa: CSAILAGGVNIQYF; CDR3nt: TGCAGTGCTATCCTAGCGGGAGGTGTTAACATTCAGTACTTC
v_gene: TRBV2; j_gene: TRBJ2-3; abundance: .; d_gene: TRBD2; CDR3aa: CASRLAGGQDTQYF; CDR3nt: TGTGCCAGCAGACTAGCGGGGGGGCAAGATACGCAGTATTTT
v_gene: TRBV12-3/TRBV12-4; j_gene: TRBJ2-5; abundance: few; d_gene: TRBD2; CDR3aa: CASTNPGGTQYF; CDR3nt: TGTGCCAGCACCAACCCGGGAGGGACCCAGTACTTC
v_gene: TRBV20-1; j_gene: TRBJ1-5; abundance: many; d_gene: .; CDR3aa: CSARGQTNQPQHF; CDR3nt: TGCAGTGCTAGAGGACAGACTAATCAGCCCCAGCATTTT
v_gene: TRBV10-3; j_gene: TRBJ1-6; abundance: many; d_gene: TRBD1; CDR3aa: CAISETTGPPPPLHF; CDR3nt: TGTGCCATCAGTGAGACGACAGGGCCCCCCCCTCCGCTCCACTTT
v_gene: TRBV12-3/TRBV12-4; j_gene: TRBJ1-5; abundance: few; d_gene: .; CDR3aa: CASSGQPNQPQHF; CDR3nt: TGTGCCAGCAGTGGACAGCCAAATCAGCCCCAGCATTTT
v_gene: TRBV12-3/TRBV12-4; j_gene: TRBJ2-1; abundance: few; d_gene: TRBD2; CDR3aa: CASSLEVAGAYNEQFF; CDR3nt: TGTGCCAGCAGTTTAGAAGTAGCGGGAGCCTACAATGAGCAGTTCTTC
v_gene: TRBV29-1; j_gene: TRBJ2-5; abundance: .; d_gene: .; CDR3aa: CSVLRGGETQYF; CDR3nt: TGCAGCGTTCTAAGGGGGGGAGAGACCCAGTACTTC
v_gene: TRBV15; j_gene: TRBJ2-2; abundance: few; d_gene: .; CDR3aa: CATSRDPGGAGELFF; CDR3nt: TGTGCCACCAGCAGAGATCCTGGGGGAGCCGGGGAGCTGTTTTTT
v_gene: TRBV18; j_gene: TRBJ1-2; abundance: .; d_gene: TRBD1; CDR3aa: CASSPKDPGQGRNGYTF; CDR3nt: TGTGCCAGCTCACCAAAAGATCCGGGACAGGGGAGGAATGGCTACACCTTC
v_gene: TRBV27; j_gene: TRBJ2-5; abundance: many; d_gene: TRBD1; CDR3aa: CASSLSISGTGQETQYF; CDR3nt: TGTGCCAGCAGTTTATCGATTTCCGGGACAGGCCAAGAGACCCAGTACTTC
v_gene: TRBV12-3/TRBV12-4; j_gene: TRBJ2-1; abundance: few; d_gene: .; CDR3aa: CASSLGGSEQFF; CDR3nt: TGTGCCAGCAGTTTAGGGGGGAGCGAGCAGTTCTTC
v_gene: TRBV24-1; j_gene: TRBJ2-3; abundance: .; d_gene: TRBD1; CDR3aa: CATRQGPTDTQYF; CDR3nt: TGTGCCACGCGACAGGGGCCAACAGATACGCAGTATTTT